This T cell receptor beta chain appears in the sequencing data of a study of vaccination and CD4 T cells after COVID-19. Oncomine TCR Beta short-read sequencing was applied to DNA from cultured CD4+ T cells. Each CDR3 protein gets one entry after TCRdb re-called the PCR reads with MiXCR. The repertoire holds around 19,000 distinct CDR3 sequences, with about 41% as singletons. Treatment of the sample: approximately 11-day PBMC culture with coronavirus spike peptide pools or control peptides (ViraFEST assay). This clonotype was detected only a few times. As yet, its antigen is unknown. CDR3 length: 17 amino acids. Looked up from germline, CDR1 is DFQATT and CDR2 is SNEGSKA (reference sequence). V lost 0 bases and J lost 3, with 19 bases in between.

Specimen: CD4+ T cells from blood, cultured in vitro. The gene calls are TRBV20-1 and TRBJ2-3; a possible D gene is TRBD2 (5 bases). The clonotype comes from a human donor who had recovered from COVID-19. Written as DNA, the CDR3 is TGCAGTGCTAGAGAGGCAACTAGGCCCCCTAGTACAGATACGCAGTATTTT. Protein product: CSAREATRPPSTDTQYF.